This T cell receptor beta chain was sequenced in a study of cytomegalovirus exposure and HLA in healthy donors. Points from the study as a whole: CMV serostatus was the sole immune exposure data available.

This CDR3 contains 15 residues. Both 60 Vbeta primers and 13 Jbeta primers went into the PCR. Sequenced by immunoSEQ multiplex PCR; TCRdb stores in-frame clones only, minus some. The table records 150,000 to 200,000 clones, roughly 85% of them present only once. Comments on this clone: Its antigen is currently unknown.

The specimen sequenced was PBMCs. This receptor was taken from a man in his forties or fifties in good health and CMV-seropositive. The J gene is TRBJ2-7, the V gene TRBV21-1; TRBD1 was called by the table and not checked on the DNA. TRBV21-1 is labeled a pseudogene. CDR3 region: CASITIDRAPYEQYF. In DNA, the CDR3 is TGTGCCAGTATCACGATTGACAGGGCCCCCTACGAGCAGTACTTC.